These 27 T cell receptor beta chains were all obtained from the same sample, sequenced in a study of radiation and T cells in renal cell carcinoma. The time point: baseline pretreatment blood. Treatment noted: 15 Gy SBRT to primary tumor, nephrectomy 4 weeks later. Some clones are missing from TCRdb's copy, which holds only in-frame ones; the method was immunoSEQ multiplex PCR. In the table there are about 140,000 clones, around four fifths of which are singletons. Sample: blood, taken from a patient whose treatment included radiotherapy and nephrectomy. These receptors originate from a woman aged 45 to 65 with renal cell carcinoma.

CDR3 DNA sequence: TGTGCCAGCAGCCTGGAGGCGGCGTATGGCTACACCTTC. This encodes CASSLEAAYGYTF. The rearrangement joins TRBV7-9 to TRBJ1-2, with D uncertain. The V gene's germline CDR1 is SEHNR and CDR2 FQNEAQ (reference sequence). V lost 5 bases to trimming and J lost 5 bases, with 12 bases between them. The CDR3 is 13 residues long. The whole variable domain, remainder taken from reference TRBV7-9 and TRBJ1-2, is DTGVSQNPRHKITKRGQNVTFRCDPISEHNRLYWYRQTLGQGPEFLTYFQNEAQLEKSRLLSDRFSAERPKGSFSTLEIQRTEQGDSAMYLCASSLEAAYGYTFGSGTRLTVV.

V and J are TRBV5-6 and TRBJ2-7, with 8 nucleotides matching TRBD1. Germline V CDR1 and CDR2: SGHDT, YYEEEE. The V and J ends lost 0 bases and 3 bases, in that order; junction bases with no gene match: 5. This CDR3 has 15 residues. The CDR3 protein is CASSLARTGIYEQYF. The CDR3 nucleotides read TGTGCCAGCAGCTTGGCGAGGACAGGGATCTACGAGCAGTACTTC.

The chain joins TRBV5-4 to TRBJ2-6; no reliable D call. Trimming took off 6 bases at V and 1 base at J, with 11 bases between the two ends. This CDR3 comprises 15 residues. Germline loops: CDR1 SGHNT, CDR2 YYREEE (reference sequence). CDR3 protein: CASTLPASGANVLTF. Here the CDR3 DNA reads TGTGCCAGCACCCTCCCAGCTTCTGGGGCCAACGTCCTGACTTTC.

The V call is TRBV6-5, the J call TRBJ2-3; TRBD1 is a possible D gene (6 bases). V was cut by 8 bases and J by 8 bases, with 17 bases left in between. Germline V gene lookup returns CDR1 MNHEY and CDR2 SVGAGI. The CDR3 is 13 residues long. The CDR3 loop reads CASGDKGIGTQYF. CDR3 coding DNA: TGTGCCAGCGGGGACAAAGGGATCGGTACGCAGTATTTT.

The rearrangement links TRBV27 to TRBJ2-7; weak D call: TRBD2 (6 bases). This CDR3 is built from 15 residues. Germline CDR1 is MNHEY and CDR2 is SMNVEV (reference sequence). The V and J ends lost 6 bases and 5 bases respectively, with 20 bases between them. CDR3 amino acids: CASRRMPEGPHEQYF. CDR3 coding DNA: TGTGCCAGCAGACGTATGCCGGAGGGCCCTCACGAGCAGTACTTC.

The chain combines TRBV7-2 with TRBJ1-1, with 8 bases fitting TRBD1. Germline V gene data show CDR1 as SGHTA and CDR2 as FQGNSA. CDR3 size: 14 residues. V gave up 4 bases and J gave up 3 bases; unmatched junction bases: 4. The CDR3 region is CASSSDRGYTEAFF. DNA for the CDR3: TGTGCCAGCAGCTCAGACAGGGGCTACACTGAAGCTTTCTTT.

The rearrangement uses TRBV5-8 and TRBJ1-1, with D unclear. CDR1 is SGHTS, CDR2 YDEGEE, per germline. The CDR3 runs 13 residues. V lost 2 bases and J lost 0, with 5 bases in between. CDR3 nucleotide sequence: TGTGCCAGCAGCTTCGAAATGAACACTGAAGCTTTCTTT. This sequence encodes CASSFEMNTEAFF. The full variable domain, completed using reference TRBV5-8 and TRBJ1-1, is EAGVTQSPTHLIKTRGQQATLRCSPISGHTSVYWYQQALGLGLQFLLWYDEGEERNRGNFPPRFSGRQFPNYSSELNVNALELEDSALYLCASSFEMNTEAFFGQGTRLTVV.

This chain connects TRBV7-2 to TRBJ1-2; D unclear. The V gene lost 2 bases and the J gene lost 11 bases, with 12 bases spanning the gap. This CDR3 contains 12 residues. The V gene's germline CDR1 is SGHTA and CDR2 FQGNSA. DNA of the CDR3: TGTGCCAGCAGCTTATTCGAACAGACATACACCTTC. Translating gives CASSLFEQTYTF.

The chain joins TRBV7-8 to TRBJ1-5, with D uncertain. Germline-derived CDR1 and CDR2 are SGHVS and FQNEAQ. This CDR3 has 14 amino acids. Trimming removed 0 bases from V and 0 bases from J, with 3 bases in between. The CDR3 DNA is TGTGCCAGCAGCTTAGCAGATAGCAATCAGCCCCAGCATTTT. It specifies CASSLADSNQPQHF.

The sample holds a few counts of this clone. The chain links TRBV30 to TRBJ1-4, with D perhaps matching TRBD1 (5 bases). The CDR3 has 14 residues. Trimming left V 3 bases short and J 8 bases short, with 16 bases between. CDR1 is GTSNPN, CDR2 SVGIG, per germline (reference sequence). This CDR3 is CAWSLAGSGEKLFF. In DNA form, the CDR3 reads TGTGCCTGGAGCTTGGCAGGGTCTGGGGAAAAACTGTTTTTT.

This clone was observed a single time. This chain connects TRBV9 to TRBJ2-2; D is possibly TRBD2 (7 bases). CDR3 length: 17 amino acids. V lost 3 bases, J lost 0 bases, and 15 bases lay in between. Germline V lookup: CDR1 SGDLS, CDR2 YYNGEE. CDR3 residues: CASSGRRGTTNTGELFF. The CDR3 DNA follows: TGTGCCAGCAGCGGGAGAAGGGGGACTACGAACACCGGGGAGCTGTTTTTT.

The V and J genes are TRBV6-5 and TRBJ1-6; possibly TRBD1 for D (6 bases). Germline V CDR1 and CDR2: MNHEY, SVGAGI. The CDR3 is 13 residues long. Deletions cut 2 bases from V and 8 bases from J, with 7 bases between. CDR3 in amino acids: CASSYHRDSPLHF. CDR3 sequence (DNA): TGTGCCAGCAGTTACCACAGGGATTCACCCCTCCACTTT.

As DNA, the CDR3 is TGTGCCAGTGCTGGGGCCAACGTCCTGACTTTC. Its protein is CASAGANVLTF. This chain uses TRBV2 with TRBJ2-6; D not certain. Germline V lookup: CDR1 SNHLY, CDR2 FYNNEI. The V gene lost 9 bases and the J gene lost 2 bases, with 2 bases spanning the gap. The CDR3 is 11 amino acids.

This chain links TRBV14 with TRBJ1-4; D is unclear. The germline V gene has CDR1 SGHDN and CDR2 FVKESK. This CDR3 has 13 amino acids. V was cut by 4 bases and J by 8 bases, with 11 bases left in between. The DNA of the CDR3 is TGTGCCAGCAGCCCCAGGATGGAAGAAAAACTGTTTTTT. Translation: CASSPRMEEKLFF.

The chain is built from TRBV11-3 and TRBJ1-4; tentatively, D is TRBD1 (6 bases). Germline CDR1 reads SGHNT; CDR2 reads YENEEA. Trimming cost V 5 bases and J 8 bases, with 24 bases left between them. CDR3 length: 17 residues. The chain's CDR3 is CASSTYSWGGASEKLFF. The CDR3 DNA follows: TGTGCCAGCAGCACATACTCATGGGGGGGCGCGAGCGAAAAACTGTTTTTT.

J is TRBJ2-4 and V is TRBV29-1; 7 nucleotides line up with TRBD2. The junction had 8 bases not matched to a gene; V was cut back by 6 bases and J by 6 bases. Germline lookup yields CDR1 SQVTM and CDR2 ANQGSEA. This CDR3 is 13 amino acids long. CDR3 in DNA: TGCAGCGTACAATGGGGGGGAGGAAACATTCAGTACTTC. Its protein is CSVQWGGGNIQYF. The full variable domain, rest sourced from reference TRBV29-1 and TRBJ2-4, is SAVISQKPSRDICQRGTSLTIQCQVDSQVTMMFWYRQQPGQSLTLIATANQGSEATYESGFVIDKFPISRPNLTFSTLTVSNMSPEDSSIYLCSVQWGGGNIQYFGAGTRLSVL.

The chain recombines TRBV9 with TRBJ2-3; 11 bases match TRBD2. CDR3 length: 16 residues. Germline V CDR1 and CDR2: SGDLS, YYNGEE. V gave up 2 bases and J gave up 4 bases; unmatched junction bases: 6. CDR3 sequence (DNA): TGTGCCAGCAGCGTGAAGACTAGCGGGGCGGCAGATACGCAGTATTTT. Its protein is CASSVKTSGAADTQYF.

The chain links TRBV6-6 to TRBJ2-4; 7 bases match TRBD1. There are 16 residues in the CDR3. CDR1 is MNHNY and CDR2 is SVGAGI in the germline V gene (reference sequence). Germline trimming cut 6 bases from V and 1 base from J; bases unmatched to any gene: 9. The DNA of the CDR3 is TGTGCCAGCAGAGCTAACAGGGGTCTGGCCAAAAACATTCAGTACTTC. This encodes CASRANRGLAKNIQYF.

The V and J genes are TRBV6-1 and TRBJ2-7, with 9 bases aligning to TRBD1. Germline CDR1 is MNHNS and CDR2 is SASEGT. The CDR3 runs to 15 residues. V shed 6 bases and J 4 bases; nucleotides not matched to a gene: 10. CDR3 DNA: TGTGCCAGCAGCGGGCCGGACAGGGGCGCTTACGAGCAGTACTTC. The encoded protein is CASSGPDRGAYEQYF.

The chain uses TRBV10-3 and TRBJ2-5, with TRBD1 matching over 10 bases. The last part of the DNA fits TRBJ2-7 better; the J call may be wrong. This CDR3 comprises 15 residues. Germline CDR1 is ENHRY and CDR2 is SYGVKD. The CDR3 here is CAIRQGALSSYEQYF. In nucleotides, the CDR3 is TGTGCCATCCGACAGGGGGCTTTAAGCTCCTACGAGCAGTACTTC.

This chain connects TRBV6-5 to TRBJ2-7; TRBD2 agrees at 7 bases. Unmatched junction bases numbered 5, after V lost 6 bases and J lost 6 bases. The CDR3 runs 12 residues. From germline, CDR1 is MNHEY and CDR2 SVGAGI. The CDR3 reads CASSLWGGEQYF. The CDR3 region has the DNA TGTGCCAGCAGCCTTTGGGGGGGCGAGCAGTACTTC.

The chain is built from TRBV15 and TRBJ1-6; TRBD1 agrees at 8 bases. The CDR3 consists of 14 residues. The V segment lost 11 bases and the J segment 10 bases; nucleotides outside the gene matches: 13. Germline values: CDR1 LNHNV, CDR2 YYDKDF (reference sequence). The CDR3 spells CASGQGGLGSPLHF. Here the CDR3 DNA reads TGTGCCTCCGGACAGGGTGGATTAGGGTCACCCCTCCACTTT.

The gene calls are TRBV2 and TRBJ1-5, with 7 bases aligning to TRBD1. The CDR3 contains 15 residues. V shed 6 bases and J 0 bases; nucleotides not matched to a gene: 5. Germline CDR1 and CDR2: SNHLY and FYNNEI. The CDR3 DNA follows: TGTGCCAGCAGGGGGGACAGATATAGCAATCAGCCCCAGCATTTT. Translation: CASRGDRYSNQPQHF.

The genes are TRBV10-1 and TRBJ2-2; a weak D match, TRBD1 (6 bases). The V end lost 6 bases, the J end lost 4 bases, and 12 bases lay between the germline ends. The CDR3 covers 14 residues. Germline V gene data show CDR1 as WNHNN and CDR2 as SYGVQD (reference sequence). Here the CDR3 reads CASRPGTTTGELFF. CDR3 coding DNA: TGCGCCAGCAGACCCGGGACAACCACCGGGGAGCTGTTTTTT.

V is TRBV6-5 and J is TRBJ2-5; 8 bases are a match to TRBD1. Germline V gives CDR1 MNHEY, CDR2 SVGAGI. This CDR3 is 16 amino acids long. J was trimmed by 2 bases and V by 0 bases; bases with no gene match: 5. The chain's CDR3 is CASSYSLGQGQETQYF. In nucleotides, the CDR3 is TGTGCCAGCAGTTACTCTCTTGGACAGGGACAAGAGACCCAGTACTTC.

V gene TRBV20-1 combines with J gene TRBJ2-1; possible D gene TRBD1, 6 bases. V was clipped by 6 bases and J by 6 bases, with 9 bases between them. This CDR3 comprises 11 residues. In germline, CDR1 is DFQATT, CDR2 SNEGSKA (reference sequence). The DNA of the CDR3 is TGCAGTGCGCGACAGGTCAATGAGCAGTTCTTC. Protein product: CSARQVNEQFF.

The chain employs TRBV18 and TRBJ2-5; weak D call: TRBD1 (5 bases). Trimming left V 3 bases short and J 4 bases short, with 9 bases between. The germline CDR1 and CDR2 sequences are KGHSH and LQKENI. The CDR3 consists of 13 residues. The CDR3 nucleotides are TGTGCCAGCTCACCCAGGGTCGGAGAGACCCAGTACTTC. Protein: CASSPRVGETQYF.